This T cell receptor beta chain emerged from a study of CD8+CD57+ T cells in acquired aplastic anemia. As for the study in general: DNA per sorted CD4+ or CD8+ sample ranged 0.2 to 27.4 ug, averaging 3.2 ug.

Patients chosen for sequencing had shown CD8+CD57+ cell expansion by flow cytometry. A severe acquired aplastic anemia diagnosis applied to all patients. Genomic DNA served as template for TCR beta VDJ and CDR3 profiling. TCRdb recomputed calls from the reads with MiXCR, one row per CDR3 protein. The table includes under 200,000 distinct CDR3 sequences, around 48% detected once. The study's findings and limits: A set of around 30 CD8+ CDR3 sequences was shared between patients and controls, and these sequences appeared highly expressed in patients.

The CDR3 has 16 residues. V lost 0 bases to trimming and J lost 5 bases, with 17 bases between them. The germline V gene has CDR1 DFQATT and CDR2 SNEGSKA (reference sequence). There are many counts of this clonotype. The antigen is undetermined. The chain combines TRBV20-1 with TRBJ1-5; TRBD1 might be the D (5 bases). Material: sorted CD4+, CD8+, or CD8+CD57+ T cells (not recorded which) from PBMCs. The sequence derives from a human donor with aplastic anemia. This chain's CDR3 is CSARDEQRGTDQPQHF. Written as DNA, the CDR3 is TGCAGTGCTAGAGATGAGCAAAGGGGTACCGATCAGCCCCAGCATTTT.